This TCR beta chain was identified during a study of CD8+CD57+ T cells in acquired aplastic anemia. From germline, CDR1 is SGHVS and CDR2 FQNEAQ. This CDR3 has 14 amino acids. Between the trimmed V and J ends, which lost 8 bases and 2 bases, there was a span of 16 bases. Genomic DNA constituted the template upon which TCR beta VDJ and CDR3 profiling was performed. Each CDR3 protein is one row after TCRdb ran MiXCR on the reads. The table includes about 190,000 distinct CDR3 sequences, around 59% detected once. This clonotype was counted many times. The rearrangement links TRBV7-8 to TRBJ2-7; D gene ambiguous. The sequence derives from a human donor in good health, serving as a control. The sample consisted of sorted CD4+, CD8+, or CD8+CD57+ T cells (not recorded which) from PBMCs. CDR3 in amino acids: CASAVDWMTYEQYF. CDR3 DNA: TGTGCCAGCGCCGTAGACTGGATGACCTACGAGCAGTACTTC.